This T cell receptor (beta chain) emerged from a study of Graves' ophthalmopathy and Graves' hyperthyroidism. Broader study findings: Clonotypes were expanded in thyroid at above 0.001 frequency, and most also appeared in blood.

PBMCs came from 10 ml of fresh peripheral blood. RNA transcripts served as template for amplifying TCR beta CDR3 sequences. First-round RT-PCR employed HTBI primers, with a second-round multiplex PCR after it. Each CDR3 protein gets one entry after TCRdb re-called the multiplex PCR reads with MiXCR. The sample lists hundreds of thousands of distinct CDR3 sequences, 20% to 25% occurring once. CDR3 length equals 15 residues. Trimming removed 0 bases at V and 3 bases at J, with 12 bases between. The germline V gene encodes CDR1 SGHDN and CDR2 FVKESK. As concerns this clonotype: The antigen is undetermined.

The specimen was peripheral blood. The source is a woman younger than 30 with stable Graves' hyperthyroidism. Some clones in this sample may be carry-over from other donors' samples. This chain connects TRBV14 to TRBJ2-7, with D possibly being TRBD1 or TRBD2 (5 bases each). CDR3 loop: CASSQEYGTNYEQYF. CDR3 coding DNA: TGTGCCAGCAGCCAAGAATACGGGACCAACTACGAGCAGTACTTC.